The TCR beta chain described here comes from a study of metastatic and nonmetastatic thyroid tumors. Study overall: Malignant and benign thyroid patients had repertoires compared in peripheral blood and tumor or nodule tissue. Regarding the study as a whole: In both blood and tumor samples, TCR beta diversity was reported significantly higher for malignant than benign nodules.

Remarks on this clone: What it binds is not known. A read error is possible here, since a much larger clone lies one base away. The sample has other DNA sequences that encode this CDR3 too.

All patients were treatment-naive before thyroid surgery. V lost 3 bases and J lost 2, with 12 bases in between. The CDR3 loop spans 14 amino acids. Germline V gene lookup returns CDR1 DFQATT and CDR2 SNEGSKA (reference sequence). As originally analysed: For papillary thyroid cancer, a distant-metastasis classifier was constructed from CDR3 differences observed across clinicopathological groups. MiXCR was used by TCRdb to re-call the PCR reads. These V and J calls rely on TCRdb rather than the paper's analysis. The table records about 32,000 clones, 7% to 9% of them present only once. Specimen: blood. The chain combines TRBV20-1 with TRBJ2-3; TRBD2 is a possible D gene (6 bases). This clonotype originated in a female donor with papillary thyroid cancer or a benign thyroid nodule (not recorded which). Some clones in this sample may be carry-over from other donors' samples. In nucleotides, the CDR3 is TGCAGTGCTAGCCCGGGAGTCAACACAGATACGCAGTATTTT. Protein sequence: CSASPGVNTDTQYF.